The sequence of this TCR beta chain was determined in a study of shared clonotypes between healthy human individuals. Study overall: Three plates were used per donor for CD4 naive, three for CD4 memory, two for CD8 naive and one for CD8 memory.

The CDR3 sequence is 14 residues long. CDR1 is MNHNY, CDR2 SVGAGI, per germline (reference sequence). V was pared by 8 bases and J by 6 bases, with 17 bases between. Findings and limits, study-wide: Among donors, the sharing of clonotypes was expected to be influenced by sequencing depth.

This clone occurred once. Its antigen is undetermined. This table comes from immunoSEQ multiplex PCR, and its TCRdb copy is limited to in-frame clones, with some not included. This sample carries some 2,500,000 clones, 93% of them seen once, and the ten largest clones take about 0.39%. The V and J genes are TRBV6-6 and TRBJ2-1; D may be TRBD2 (6 bases). The source of this sequence is a man between 18 and 29 years old in good health. Some clones in this sample may be carry-over from other donors' samples. The specimen was naive CD4+ T cells from PBMCs. This sample's subset: CD45RA+ positively selected. The CDR3 is CASARPGVSNEQFF. The CDR3 region has the DNA TGTGCCAGCGCCCGGCCGGGAGTCAGCAATGAGCAGTTCTTC.